The 27 T cell receptor beta chains below come from one sample, sequenced in a study of blood T cell repertoires in COVID-19. Data came from immunoSEQ multiplex PCR; TCRdb stores just in-frame clones and leaves some out. Of tens of thousands of clones listed, around 85% were seen once; the top ten hold around a tenth. Sequencing was done on a sample of peripheral blood. All receptors come from a human donor in a cohort sampled during active COVID-19.

This chain links TRBV19 with TRBJ1-2; D is unclear. The germline V gene has CDR1 LNHDA and CDR2 SQIVND (reference sequence). V lost 7 bases and J lost 3, with 24 bases in between. The CDR3 runs 17 residues. In nucleotides, the CDR3 is TGTGCCAGTACTCCCCCCCGACGTCTTGGAGGACACTATGGCTACACCTTC. Protein sequence: CASTPPRRLGGHYGYTF.

The rearrangement joins TRBV29-1 to TRBJ2-5, with D uncertain. Trimming cost V 3 bases and J 5 bases, with 10 bases left between them. The CDR3 totals 12 residues. Looked up from germline, CDR1 is SQVTM and CDR2 is ANQGSEA. The CDR3 nucleotides read TGCAGCGTTGACTGGGCGACCGAGACCCAGTACTTC. It encodes CSVDWATETQYF.

The genes are TRBV19 and TRBJ1-1, with D maybe TRBD1 (6 bases). The CDR3 spans 14 residues. The V end lost 7 bases, the J end lost 1 base, and 13 bases lay between the germline ends. Germline CDR1 LNHDA, CDR2 SQIVND (reference sequence). The CDR3 here is CASTPDRRNTEAFF. The CDR3 coding sequence is TGTGCCAGTACCCCCGACAGGAGGAACACTGAAGCTTTCTTT. Full variable domain (outside the CDR3, taken from reference TRBV19 and TRBJ1-1): DGGITQSPKYLFRKEGQNVTLSCEQNLNHDAMYWYRQDPGQGLRLIYYSQIVNDFQKGDIAEGYSVSREKKESFPLTVTSAQKNPTAFYLCASTPDRRNTEAFFGQGTRLTVV.

This chain links TRBV5-1 with TRBJ2-7; no clear D gene. The CDR3 spans 15 residues. Per germline, CDR1 SGHRS and CDR2 YFSETQ. V was cut by 5 bases and J by 5 bases, with 20 bases left in between. The CDR3 reads CASSLGHGPQHEQYF. The CDR3, as DNA: TGCGCCAGCAGTCTGGGCCACGGCCCTCAGCACGAGCAGTACTTC.

This chain joins TRBV12-3 or TRBV12-4 and TRBJ2-7; D gene uncertain. The length of the CDR3 is 13 residues. The ends were cut back, 5 bases at V and 5 bases at J, with 13 bases in the middle. In DNA, the CDR3 is TGTGCCAGCAGTACCGGGTCCAGAGACGAGCAGTACTTC. It translates to CASSTGSRDEQYF.

This sequence joins TRBV5-1 and TRBJ2-3, with TRBD1 matching 10 bases. Germline V lookup: CDR1 SGHRS, CDR2 YFSETQ. The CDR3 loop spans 14 amino acids. V shed 4 bases and J 6 bases; nucleotides not matched to a gene: 5. The CDR3: CASSGGTGEDTQYF. CDR3 coding DNA: TGCGCCAGCAGCGGCGGGACAGGGGAGGATACGCAGTATTTT.

Written as DNA, the CDR3 is TGTGCCAGCAGTAGCGGGATAGCAGCCTACGAGCAGTACTTC. It specifies CASSSGIAAYEQYF. The chain carries TRBV2 and TRBJ2-7; 7 bases fit TRBD2. The CDR3 totals 14 residues. V gave up 5 bases and J gave up 2 bases; unmatched junction bases: 6. Germline loops: CDR1 SNHLY, CDR2 FYNNEI. The full variable domain, its missing parts supplied by reference TRBV2 and TRBJ2-7, is EPEVTQTPSHQVTQMGQEVILRCVPISNHLYFYWYRQILGQKVEFLVSFYNNEISEKSEIFDDQFSVERPDGSNFTLKIRSTKLEDSAMYFCASSSGIAAYEQYFGPGTRLTVT.

This chain uses TRBV5-6 with TRBJ1-2; D remains ambiguous. V was trimmed by 1 base and J by 4 bases, leaving 2 bases between them. CDR3 size: 11 residues. Germline values: CDR1 SGHDT, CDR2 YYEEEE. In DNA form, the CDR3 reads TGTGCCAGCAGCTTGCTCTATGGCTACACCTTC. Translation: CASSLLYGYTF.

This clone has just one count. The junction differs from germline at one of its ends, possibly a read error. The gene calls are TRBV7-7 and TRBJ2-5, with 9 bases matching TRBD2. This CDR3 region has 14 residues. Germline values: CDR1 SSHAT, CDR2 FNYEAQ (reference sequence). The CDR3 here is CASSLAGELETQYF. CDR3 in DNA: TGTGCTAGCAGCTTAGCGGGAGAACTAGAGACCCAGTACTTC.

This CDR3 reads CASSTDRGGNTIYF. In DNA, the CDR3 is TGTGCCAGCAGCACCGACAGGGGTGGAAACACCATATATTTT. The chain carries TRBV6-5 and TRBJ1-3; 8 bases agree with TRBD1. Germline V gives CDR1 MNHEY, CDR2 SVGAGI. Trimming cost V 6 bases and J 3 bases; bases outside gene matches: 4. This CDR3 contains 14 residues.

The chain carries TRBV12-3 or TRBV12-4 and TRBJ2-7; 7 bases line up with TRBD2. This CDR3 region has 13 residues. The trim removed 6 bases at V and 6 bases at J, leaving 8 bases unmatched. The CDR3 DNA reads as TGTGCCAGCAGGCCCACCGGGGGGAGCGAGCAGTACTTC. As protein: CASRPTGGSEQYF.

This chain links TRBV11-2 with TRBJ2-5; 11 bases are a match to TRBD2. This CDR3 is 16 amino acids long. J was trimmed by 6 bases and V by 4 bases; bases with no gene match: 10. Looked up from germline, CDR1 is SGHAT and CDR2 is FQNNGV. The DNA for the CDR3 is TGTGCCAGCAGCTCGGGGACTAGCGGAGGTTTGAAGACCCAGTACTTC. Translating gives CASSSGTSGGLKTQYF.

This clone was seen a single time. The chain combines TRBV3-1 (or the pseudogene TRBV3-2) with TRBJ1-5, with 7 positions matching TRBD1. Germline assignment: CDR1 LGHDT and CDR2 YNNKEL (reference sequence). CDR3 length: 14 amino acids. With V trimmed by 4 bases and J by 12 bases, 12 bases remained unmatched. For the CDR3, the DNA is TGTGCCAGCAGCCCTTGGACAGGCAGCGGATACCAGCATTTT. Its protein is CASSPWTGSGYQHF.

The gene calls are TRBV5-1 and TRBJ2-7, with 7 bases lining up with TRBD2. The CDR3 extends over 16 amino acids. Germline CDR1 reads SGHRS; CDR2 reads YFSETQ. Trimming took 1 base from V and 2 from J; bases not matched to a gene: 9. This CDR3 is CASSLRPGGSTYEQYF. The CDR3 nucleotides read TGCGCCAGCAGCTTGAGACCGGGGGGTAGCACCTACGAGCAGTACTTC.

The J gene is TRBJ1-5, the V gene TRBV20-1; D might be TRBD1 (5 bases). This CDR3 region has 14 residues. Per germline, CDR1 DFQATT and CDR2 SNEGSKA (reference sequence). Deletions cut 3 bases from V and 1 base from J, with 10 bases between. DNA for the CDR3: TGCAGTGCTAGTTTGAGACAGAGCAATCAGCCCCAGCATTTT. It yields the protein CSASLRQSNQPQHF.

A remark on this clone: Additional DNA sequences in this sample encode the identical CDR3. CDR3 DNA: TGTGCCAGCAGCACCGGGACAGCTCAGCCCCAGCATTTT. Translation: CASSTGTAQPQHF. The rearrangement joins TRBV5-4 to TRBJ1-5; 7 bases line up with TRBD1. Trimming took 4 bases from V and 6 from J; bases not matched to a gene: 4. Germline loops: CDR1 SGHNT, CDR2 YYREEE (reference sequence). The CDR3 contains 13 residues.

The gene calls are TRBV24-1 and TRBJ2-1, with D tentatively TRBD1 (5 bases). The CDR3 contains 15 residues. V dropped 1 base and J dropped 9 bases, with 15 bases sitting between them. From germline, CDR1 is KGHDR and CDR2 SFDVKD. This chain's CDR3 is CATSDLGASRGEQFF. The CDR3, as DNA: TGTGCCACCAGTGATTTAGGGGCCTCTAGGGGTGAGCAGTTCTTC.

V usage is TRBV5-8 and J usage is TRBJ2-1; weak D call: TRBD2 (6 bases). Germline CDR1 SGHTS, CDR2 YDEGEE. V was shortened by 4 bases and J by 3 bases, with 17 bases between the two germline ends. CDR3 length: 16 amino acids. The CDR3 DNA reads TGTGCCAGCAGCCTCGACCGGGGAGGTGACTACAATGAGCAGTTCTTC. Protein product: CASSLDRGGDYNEQFF.

V gene TRBV10-3 combines with J gene TRBJ2-5; D perhaps matches TRBD2 (5 bases). The germline V gene has CDR1 ENHRY and CDR2 SYGVKD. The V end was cut by 0 bases, the J end by 4 bases, with 9 bases between. This CDR3 has 14 residues. The CDR3 spells CAISESGAPETQYF. In nucleotides, the CDR3 is TGTGCCATCAGTGAGTCGGGAGCACCAGAGACCCAGTACTTC.

This clone was recorded a few times. The rearrangement uses TRBV10-2 and TRBJ1-2, with 11 bases aligning to TRBD1. The CDR3 totals 15 residues. After removal of 4 bases from V and 6 bases from J, the junction contained 7 bases not matched to a gene. Looked up from germline, CDR1 is WSHSY and CDR2 is SAAADI. CDR3 sequence reads: CASSVGQGAFNGYTF. For the CDR3, the DNA is TGCGCCAGCAGTGTCGGACAGGGGGCATTTAATGGCTACACCTTC.

In this sample, this clone turned up once. Relative to the germline gene, one junction end is altered; a read error may explain this. The chain is built from TRBV30 and TRBJ1-3; weak D call: TRBD1 (5 bases). This CDR3 is 14 amino acids long. Germline V gene lookup returns CDR1 GTSNPN and CDR2 SVGIG (reference sequence). The CDR3 loop is CAGRQKSSGNTIYF. The CDR3 nucleotides are TGTGCCGGGAGACAGAAGAGCTCTGGAAACACCATATATTTT.

This clone occurred many times. V gene TRBV18 combines with J gene TRBJ1-3; unclear D gene. The CDR3 covers 14 residues. The germline CDR1 and CDR2 sequences are KGHSH and LQKENI. The V and J ends lost 1 base and 1 base respectively, with 5 bases between them. CDR3 residues: CASSPQSSGNTIYF. The CDR3 nucleotides are TGTGCCAGCTCACCACAATCTTCTGGAAACACCATATATTTT. The full variable domain, rest sourced from reference TRBV18 and TRBJ1-3, is NAGVMQNPRHLVRRRGQEARLRCSPMKGHSHVYWYRQLPEEGLKFMVYLQKENIIDESGMPKERFSAEFPKEGPSILRIQQVVRGDSAAYFCASSPQSSGNTIYFGEGSWLTVV.

The chain recombines TRBV27 with TRBJ1-1; 10 positions agree with TRBD1. The CDR3 is made up of 15 amino acids. The V segment lost 6 bases and the J segment 4 bases; nucleotides outside the gene matches: 8. Germline CDR1 reads MNHEY; CDR2 reads SMNVEV (reference sequence). CDR3 sequence: CASRRQGARGTEAFF. In nucleotides, the CDR3 is TGTGCCAGCAGGCGACAGGGGGCGCGGGGCACTGAAGCTTTCTTT.

This rearrangement joins TRBV6-6 to TRBJ2-7, with D unclear. The CDR3 runs 13 residues. Germline V gene data show CDR1 as MNHNY and CDR2 as SVGAGI (reference sequence). Trimming shortened V by 6 bases and J by 2 bases, and 11 bases separated the two germline ends. The DNA of the CDR3 is TGTGCCAGCAGGCCCGGTATTACCTACGAGCAGTACTTC. Translated, it gives CASRPGITYEQYF.

The V call is TRBV5-4, the J call TRBJ2-5; a weak D match, TRBD2 (6 bases). This CDR3 has 14 amino acids. In germline, CDR1 is SGHNT, CDR2 YYREEE (reference sequence). Trimming cost V 3 bases and J 1 base, with 10 bases left between them. The CDR3: CASSSWEAQETQYF. The CDR3, as DNA: TGTGCCAGCAGCTCGTGGGAGGCCCAAGAGACCCAGTACTTC.

V usage is TRBV2 and J usage is TRBJ1-4; tentatively, D is TRBD1 (5 bases). Between the trimmed V and J ends, which lost 4 bases and 4 bases, there was a span of 10 bases. Per the germline V gene, CDR1 is SNHLY and CDR2 is FYNNEI. The CDR3 covers 14 residues. The CDR3 region is CASSVGGNNEKLFF. CDR3 nucleotide sequence: TGTGCCAGCAGTGTGGGGGGGAATAATGAAAAACTGTTTTTT.

V usage is TRBV4-3 and J usage is TRBJ2-3; TRBD1 agrees at 8 bases. This CDR3 contains 15 residues. Germline V gene lookup returns CDR1 LGHNA and CDR2 YSLEER. Trimming took 4 bases from V and 2 from J; bases not matched to a gene: 5. The CDR3 DNA follows: TGCGCCAGCAGCCGAGGACAGGGAGACACAGATACGCAGTATTTT. Protein product: CASSRGQGDTDTQYF.